This T cell receptor (beta chain) was documented in a study of CD8 T cells in ankylosing spondylitis. TCRdb re-derived calls from the 5' RACE reads in MiXCR, one entry per CDR3 protein. Of around 490,000 distinct CDR3 sequences in the sample, less than 6% were seen once. Germline CDR1 is SGHTA and CDR2 is FQGNSA. The CDR3 sequence is 16 residues long. Between the trimmed V and J ends, which lost 3 bases and 4 bases, there was a span of 15 bases. This clonotype was found many times. What it binds is not known. Points from the study as a whole: Seemingly characteristic of ankylosing spondylitis blood was a TCR beta motif consisting of eight highly homologous variants. Some motif variants were previously reported in reactive arthritis synovial fluid and blood.

The sequence was obtained from a male donor with ankylosing spondylitis. The sample was blood, either unsorted or a sorted T cell fraction (not recorded which). The genes are TRBV7-2 and TRBJ2-2; TRBD1 is a possible D gene (5 bases). The CDR3, as DNA: TGTGCCAGCAGCTTCCGTGGGGCTACAGGCACCGGGGAGCTGTTTTTT. Translation gives CASSFRGATGTGELFF.